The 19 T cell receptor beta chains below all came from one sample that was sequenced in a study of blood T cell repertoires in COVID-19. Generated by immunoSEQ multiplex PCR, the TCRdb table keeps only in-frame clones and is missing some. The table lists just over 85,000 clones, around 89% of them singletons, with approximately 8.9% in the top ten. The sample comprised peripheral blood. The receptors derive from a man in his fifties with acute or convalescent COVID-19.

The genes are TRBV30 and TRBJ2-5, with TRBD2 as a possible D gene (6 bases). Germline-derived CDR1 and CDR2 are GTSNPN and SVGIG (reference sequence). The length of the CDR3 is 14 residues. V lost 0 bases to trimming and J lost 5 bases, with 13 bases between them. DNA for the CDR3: TGTGCCTGGAGTGTTGTGGGGAGGTGGGAGACCCAGTACTTC. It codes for CAWSVVGRWETQYF. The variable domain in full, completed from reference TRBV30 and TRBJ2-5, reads SQTIHQWPATLVQPVGSPLSLECTVEGTSNPNLYWYRQAAGRGLQLLFYSVGIGQISSEVPQNLSASRPQDRQFILSSKKLLLSDSGFYLCAWSVVGRWETQYFGPGTRLLVL.

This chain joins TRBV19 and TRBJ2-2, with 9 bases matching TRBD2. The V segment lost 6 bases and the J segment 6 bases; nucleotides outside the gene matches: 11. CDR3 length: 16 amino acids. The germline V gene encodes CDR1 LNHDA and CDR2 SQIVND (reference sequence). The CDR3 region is CASRERGALVAGELFF. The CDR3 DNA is TGTGCCAGTAGAGAGCGGGGGGCTCTTGTCGCCGGGGAGCTGTTTTTT. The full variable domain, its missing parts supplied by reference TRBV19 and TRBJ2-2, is DGGITQSPKYLFRKEGQNVTLSCEQNLNHDAMYWYRQDPGQGLRLIYYSQIVNDFQKGDIAEGYSVSREKKESFPLTVTSAQKNPTAFYLCASRERGALVAGELFFGEGSRLTVL.

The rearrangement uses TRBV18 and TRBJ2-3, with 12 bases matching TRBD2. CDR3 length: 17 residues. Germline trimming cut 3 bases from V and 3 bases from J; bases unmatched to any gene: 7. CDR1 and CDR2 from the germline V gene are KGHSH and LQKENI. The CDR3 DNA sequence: TGTGCCAGCTCACCTGCTAGCGGGGGGGGCCGGACAGATACGCAGTATTTT. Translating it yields CASSPASGGGRTDTQYF.

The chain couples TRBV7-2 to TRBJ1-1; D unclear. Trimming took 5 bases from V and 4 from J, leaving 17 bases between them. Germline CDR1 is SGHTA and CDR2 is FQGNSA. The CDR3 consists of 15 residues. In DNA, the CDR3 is TGTGCCAGCAGCCCCTCGGGTGCACCTCTCACTGAAGCTTTCTTT. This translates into CASSPSGAPLTEAFF.

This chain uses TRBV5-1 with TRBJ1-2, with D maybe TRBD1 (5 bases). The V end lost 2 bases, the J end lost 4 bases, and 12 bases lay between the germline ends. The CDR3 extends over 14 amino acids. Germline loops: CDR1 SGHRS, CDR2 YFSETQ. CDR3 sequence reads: CASSLTTDFYGYTF. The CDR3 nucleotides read TGCGCCAGCAGCTTAACGACAGACTTCTATGGCTACACCTTC.

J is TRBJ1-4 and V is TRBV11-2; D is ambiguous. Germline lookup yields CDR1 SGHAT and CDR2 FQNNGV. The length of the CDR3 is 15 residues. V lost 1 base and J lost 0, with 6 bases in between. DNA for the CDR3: TGTGCCAGCAGCTTAGGGAGCCCAACTAATGAAAAACTGTTTTTT. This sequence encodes CASSLGSPTNEKLFF.

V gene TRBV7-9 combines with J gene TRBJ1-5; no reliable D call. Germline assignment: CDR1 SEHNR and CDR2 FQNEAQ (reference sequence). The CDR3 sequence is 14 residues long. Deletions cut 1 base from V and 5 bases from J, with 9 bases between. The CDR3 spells CASSLGGKDQPQHF. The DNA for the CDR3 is TGTGCCAGCAGCTTAGGAGGGAAGGATCAGCCCCAGCATTTT.

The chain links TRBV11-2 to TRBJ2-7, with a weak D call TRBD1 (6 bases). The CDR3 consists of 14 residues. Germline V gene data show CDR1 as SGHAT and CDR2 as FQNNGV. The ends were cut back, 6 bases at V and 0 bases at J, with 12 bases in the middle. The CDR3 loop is CASRQGYSSYEQYF. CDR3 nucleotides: TGTGCCAGCAGACAGGGTTATAGCTCCTACGAGCAGTACTTC.

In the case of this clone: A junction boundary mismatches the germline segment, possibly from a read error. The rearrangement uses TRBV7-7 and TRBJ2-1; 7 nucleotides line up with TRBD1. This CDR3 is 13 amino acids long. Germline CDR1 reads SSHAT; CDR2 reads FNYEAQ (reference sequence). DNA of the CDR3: TGTGCTAGCAGCCAAGACAGGGCCCTTGAGCAGTTCTTC. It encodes CASSQDRALEQFF. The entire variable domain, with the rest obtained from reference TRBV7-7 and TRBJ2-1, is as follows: GAGVSQSPRYKVTKRGQDVTLRCDPISSHATLYWYQQALGQGPEFLTYFNYEAQPDKSGLPSDRFSAERPEGSISTLTIQRTEQRDSAMYRCASSQDRALEQFFGPGTRLTVL.

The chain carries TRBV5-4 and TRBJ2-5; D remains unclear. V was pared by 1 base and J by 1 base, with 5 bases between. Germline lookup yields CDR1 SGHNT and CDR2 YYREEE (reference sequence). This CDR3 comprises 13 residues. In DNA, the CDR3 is TGTGCCAGCAGCTTGACTGCCCAAGAGACCCAGTACTTC. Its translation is CASSLTAQETQYF.

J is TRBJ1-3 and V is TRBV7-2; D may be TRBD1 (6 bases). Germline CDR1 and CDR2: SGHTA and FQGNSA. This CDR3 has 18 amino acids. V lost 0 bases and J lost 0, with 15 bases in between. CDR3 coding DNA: TGTGCCAGCAGCTTAGCCTTTCGTAGGGGGAGCTCTGGAAACACCATATATTTT. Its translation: CASSLAFRRGSSGNTIYF.

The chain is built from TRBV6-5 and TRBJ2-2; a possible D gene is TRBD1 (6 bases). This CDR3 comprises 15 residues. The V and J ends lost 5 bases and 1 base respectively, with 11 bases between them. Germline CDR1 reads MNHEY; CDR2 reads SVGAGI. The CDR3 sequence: CASSRNRVNTGELFF. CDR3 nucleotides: TGTGCCAGCAGTCGGAACAGGGTGAACACCGGGGAGCTGTTTTTT.

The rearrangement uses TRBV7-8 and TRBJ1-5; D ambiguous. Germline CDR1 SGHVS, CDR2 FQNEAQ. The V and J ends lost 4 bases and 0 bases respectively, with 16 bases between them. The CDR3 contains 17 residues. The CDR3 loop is CASSSGGHLYSNQPQHF. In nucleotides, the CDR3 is TGTGCCAGCAGCTCCGGAGGGCATTTATATAGCAATCAGCCCCAGCATTTT.

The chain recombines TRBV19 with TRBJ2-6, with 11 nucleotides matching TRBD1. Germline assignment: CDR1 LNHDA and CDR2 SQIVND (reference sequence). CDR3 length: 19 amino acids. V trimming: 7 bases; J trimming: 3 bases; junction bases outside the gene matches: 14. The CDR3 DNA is TGTGCCAGTACCCAAGGAGGACAGGGGGCCCATTATGGGGCCAACGTCCTGACTTTC. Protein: CASTQGGQGAHYGANVLTF. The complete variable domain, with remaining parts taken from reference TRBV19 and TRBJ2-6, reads DGGITQSPKYLFRKEGQNVTLSCEQNLNHDAMYWYRQDPGQGLRLIYYSQIVNDFQKGDIAEGYSVSREKKESFPLTVTSAQKNPTAFYLCASTQGGQGAHYGANVLTFGAGSRLTVL.

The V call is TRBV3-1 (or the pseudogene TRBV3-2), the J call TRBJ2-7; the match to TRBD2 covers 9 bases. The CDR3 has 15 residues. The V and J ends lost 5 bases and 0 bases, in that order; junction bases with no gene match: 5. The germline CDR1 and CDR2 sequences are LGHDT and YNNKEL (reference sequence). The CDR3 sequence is CASSISSGASYEQYF. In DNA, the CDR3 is TGTGCCAGCAGCATTTCTAGCGGGGCCTCCTACGAGCAGTACTTC.

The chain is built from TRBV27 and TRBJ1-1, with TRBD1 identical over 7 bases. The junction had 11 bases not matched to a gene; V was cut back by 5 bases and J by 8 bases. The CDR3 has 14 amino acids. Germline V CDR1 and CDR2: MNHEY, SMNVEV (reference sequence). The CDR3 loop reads CASSLRQGWPEAFF. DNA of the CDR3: TGTGCCAGCAGTCTTCGACAGGGATGGCCCGAAGCTTTCTTT.

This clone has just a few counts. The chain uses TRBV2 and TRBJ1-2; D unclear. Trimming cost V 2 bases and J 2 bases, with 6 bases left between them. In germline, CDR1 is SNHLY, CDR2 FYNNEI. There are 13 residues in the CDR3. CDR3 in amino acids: CASSESRNYGYTF. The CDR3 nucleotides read TGTGCCAGCAGTGAAAGCAGGAACTATGGCTACACCTTC.

This chain's CDR3 is CASSRENTEAFF. CDR3 in DNA: TGTGCCAGCAGTCGAGAGAACACTGAAGCTTTCTTT. The rearrangement uses TRBV12-3 or TRBV12-4 and TRBJ1-1; the D is unclear. Trimming shortened V by 5 bases and J by 1 base, and 5 bases separated the two germline ends. The CDR3 has 12 residues.

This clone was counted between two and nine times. This CDR3 is CASSETGIYEQYF. The CDR3, as DNA: TGTGCCAGCAGTGAGACAGGGATCTACGAGCAGTACTTC. This chain connects TRBV6-1 to TRBJ2-7; TRBD1 matches at 7 bases. Germline trimming cut 3 bases from V and 3 bases from J; bases unmatched to any gene: 2. This CDR3 is 13 amino acids long. Per germline, CDR1 MNHNS and CDR2 SASEGT.